This T cell receptor beta chain comes out of a study of shared clonotypes between healthy human individuals. Study information: Donors had three CD4 naive, three CD4 memory, two CD8 naive and one CD8 memory plate apiece.

How the authors handled the data: Filtering differed for immunoSEQ, which gave only junction sequences without quality scores. Using immunoSEQ multiplex PCR, the repertoire was profiled, and TCRdb retains in-frame clones only, with some absent. D and trimming were read from the DNA, whereas the V and J calls and clone size are those reported in that table. Among some 2.3 million clones, approximately 93% were seen once, and the ten largest hold around 0.4%. General study results and limits: Naive subsets, compared against memory subsets, generally had larger estimated richness values.

CD4+ cells were split into CD45RA+ naive and CD45RA-negative memory subsets. On this clone: The antigen is unknown.

Sequencing was done on a sample of naive CD4+ T cells from PBMCs. Subset denoted: CD45RA+ positively selected. This clonotype was sampled from a man between 18 and 29 years old in good health. Some clones in this sample may be carry-over from other donors' samples.

The CDR3 reads CASSFLGLAATGELFF. CDR3 nucleotide sequence: TGCGCCAGCAGCTTCCTGGGACTAGCGGCCACCGGGGAGCTGTTTTTT. The chain joins TRBV5-1 to TRBJ2-2; 11 bases are shared with TRBD2. J was trimmed by 4 bases and V by 2 bases; bases with no gene match: 4. Germline lookup yields CDR1 SGHRS and CDR2 YFSETQ. The CDR3 loop spans 16 amino acids.